This TCR beta chain was sequenced during a study of T cell clusters in autoimmune cytopenias (dated 2019 in TCRdb). In the study overall: TRB sequencing reached a median depth of 51,575 reads per sample and yielded a median of about 2,500 distinct TRB clonotypes per sample. Peripheral blood TRB and IGH repertoires were sequenced in autoimmune cytopenia patients at active disease and during treatment follow-up, alongside healthy, CLL and autoimmune hepatitis controls. The goal of the study was to determine whether autoimmune cytopenia patients have a disease-specific immune repertoire signature that could serve as a blood-based biomarker.

For each sample, TRB amplification used 250 ng of peripheral blood genomic DNA, equal to 35,000 to 40,000 genome equivalents. Multiplex PCR with a touch-down protocol amplified TRB rearrangements, with the TRB-A and TRB-B primer pools combined in a single tube. Illumina adapters and sample indices were added to the amplicons through two consecutive PCR reactions using Phusion HS II polymerase. Amplicons were gel-purified with the NucleoSpin Gel and PCR Clean-up kit, then quantified by Qubit and quality-checked on an Agilent 2100 Bioanalyzer. Sequencing of the libraries was performed on an Illumina MiSeq with 600-cycle, single-indexed, paired-end runs. Per the original workflow: MiXCR version 2.1.12, together with the default MiXCR reference library, was used to align and assemble the TRB reads. A clone was defined by each unique CDR3 nucleotide sequence, and analysis was restricted to productive sequences with at least two reads. Repertoire diversity was assessed with alpha-parameterized diversity profiles (alpha 0 to 5), including the Shannon (alpha 1) and Simpson (alpha 2) indices, which were computed with an R script. The tcR package was used to compute combinatorial TRB VJ usage, and cohorts were compared on this usage by principal component analysis with ade4. GLIPH was used to cluster TCRbeta CDR3s in pairs of cohorts matched for age and read depth, and a Wilcoxon test was used to compare cluster frequencies. After TCRdb reprocessed the reads, each CDR3 protein sequence was kept as one row, without DNA. In this record, the V and J calls reflect TCRdb's handling and not the investigators' own analysis. The sample's records list several thousand distinct CDR3 sequences. Over 2.5% of the sample belongs to the ten largest clones.

CDR1 SQVTM and CDR2 ANQGSEA were looked up in the germline V gene. Reading from cysteine to phenylalanine, the CDR3 counts 16 amino acids. There is no recorded DNA. What the research found in general, with its limitations: Healthy donors had almost three times as many exclusive TRB clusters as active autoimmune hepatitis patients, a finding consistent with an autoimmunity-wide signature. The T cell clusters were only ever defined in silico, so experimental validation of their functional role was still needed. In the comparison of secondary cytopenia with CLL, the cluster-lack signature was not observed, apparently because the dominant lymphoma-associated repertoire masked the signature. TRB repertoire shifts, with less even repertoires observed in secondary cytopenia and CLL, were mostly attributed to lymphoma bias rather than autoimmunity. GLIPH suggested that primary autoimmune cytopenia patients lacked physiological T cell clusters: 45 to 55 clusters were exclusive to healthy donors versus some 16 exclusive to patients.

Going by frequency, this clonotype is medium-sized (0.01 to 0.1%); no count is logged. Its antigen target is currently unknown. Sequenced material: peripheral blood. The chain couples TRBV29-1 to TRBJ1-1; TCRdb gives TRBD1 as the D gene, but with no DNA this cannot be confirmed. The sequence came from a human donor with an autoimmune cytopenia or autoimmune hepatitis (not recorded which). Here the CDR3 is given as CSADLDRVRAGTEAFF.